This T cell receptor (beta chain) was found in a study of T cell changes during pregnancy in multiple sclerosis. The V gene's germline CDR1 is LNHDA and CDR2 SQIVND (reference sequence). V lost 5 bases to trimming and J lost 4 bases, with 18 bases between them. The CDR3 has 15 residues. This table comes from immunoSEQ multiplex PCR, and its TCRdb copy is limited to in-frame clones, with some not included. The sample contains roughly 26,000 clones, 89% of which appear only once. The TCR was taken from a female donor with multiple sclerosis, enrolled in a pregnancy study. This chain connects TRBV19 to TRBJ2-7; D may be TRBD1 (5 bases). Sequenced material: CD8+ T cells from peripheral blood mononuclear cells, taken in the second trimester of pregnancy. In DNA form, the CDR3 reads TGTGCCAGTAGTTACGGGCAGGGTCTCCTATACGAGCAGTACTTC. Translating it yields CASSYGQGLLYEQYF.